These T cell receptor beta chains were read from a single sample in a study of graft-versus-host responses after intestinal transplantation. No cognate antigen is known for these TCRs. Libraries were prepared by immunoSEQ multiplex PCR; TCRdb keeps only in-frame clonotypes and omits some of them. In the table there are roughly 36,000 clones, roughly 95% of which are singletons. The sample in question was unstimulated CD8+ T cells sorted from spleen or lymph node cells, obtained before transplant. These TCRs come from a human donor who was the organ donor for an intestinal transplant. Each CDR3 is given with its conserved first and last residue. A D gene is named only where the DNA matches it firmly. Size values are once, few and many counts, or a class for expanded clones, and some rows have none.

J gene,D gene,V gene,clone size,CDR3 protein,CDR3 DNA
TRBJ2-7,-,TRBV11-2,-,CASSTGTAVEQYF,TGTGCCAGCAGCACTGGGACCGCCGTCGAGCAGTACTTC
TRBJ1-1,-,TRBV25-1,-,CASSHQGGGAFF,TGTGCCAGCAGTCACCAGGGCGGAGGGGCTTTCTTT
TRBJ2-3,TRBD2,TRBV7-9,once,CASSLPGTSGGAYTDTQYF,TGTGCCAGCAGCTTACCCGGGACTAGCGGGGGAGCCTACACAGATACGCAGTATTTT
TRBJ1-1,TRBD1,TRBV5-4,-,CASSFTGANTEAFF,TGTGCCAGCAGCTTTACAGGGGCGAACACTGAAGCTTTCTTT
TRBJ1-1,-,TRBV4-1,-,CASSQDTVTEAFF,TGCGCCAGCAGCCAAGACACGGTCACTGAAGCTTTCTTT
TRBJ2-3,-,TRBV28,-,CASSLRGGRTDTQYF,TGTGCCAGCAGTTTGCGAGGGGGTCGCACAGATACGCAGTATTTT
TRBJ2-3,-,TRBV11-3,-,CASSVLRGRLTDTQYF,TGTGCCAGCAGCGTCTTGAGGGGTAGACTCACAGATACGCAGTATTTT
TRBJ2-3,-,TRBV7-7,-,CASSLVGTTDTQYF,TGTGCTAGCAGCTTAGTGGGGACCACAGATACGCAGTATTTT
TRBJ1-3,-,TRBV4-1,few,CASSQSTSSSGNTIYF,TGCGCCAGCAGCCAATCGACATCCAGCTCTGGAAACACCATATATTTT
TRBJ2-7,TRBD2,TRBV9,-,CASSVGGGTEQYF,TGTGCCAGCAGCGTAGGGGGGGGAACCGAGCAGTACTTC
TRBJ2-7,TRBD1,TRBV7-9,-,CASNLEDRGYEQYF,TGTGCCAGCAACTTAGAGGACAGGGGGTACGAGCAGTACTTC
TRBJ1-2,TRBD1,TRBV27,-,CASSVTGDYGYTF,TGTGCCAGCAGCGTAACAGGGGACTATGGCTACACCTTC
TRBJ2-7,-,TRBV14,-,CASGTLSSYEQYF,TGTGCCAGCGGGACACTGAGCTCCTACGAGCAGTACTTC
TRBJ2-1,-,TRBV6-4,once,CASSEGGGYNEQFF,TGTGCCAGCAGTGAAGGGGGGGGGTACAATGAGCAGTTCTTC
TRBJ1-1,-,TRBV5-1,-,CASSHLGAEAFF,TGCGCCAGCAGCCACCTTGGGGCGGAAGCTTTCTTT
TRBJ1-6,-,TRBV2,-,CASSEARTEYNSPLHF,TGTGCCAGCAGTGAAGCCCGGACGGAATATAATTCACCCCTCCACTTT
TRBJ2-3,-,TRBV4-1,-,CASSQVGARGDTQYF,TGCGCCAGCAGCCAAGTGGGGGCCCGTGGAGATACGCAGTATTTT
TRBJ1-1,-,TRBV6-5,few,CASSYGGTEAFF,TGTGCCAGCAGTTACGGGGGAACTGAAGCTTTCTTT
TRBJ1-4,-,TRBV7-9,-,CASSSQSTTNEKLFF,TGTGCCAGCAGCTCCCAGAGTACAACTAATGAAAAACTGTTTTTT
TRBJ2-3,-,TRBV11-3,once,CASSSRMGKSTDTQYF,TGTGCCAGCAGCTCACGTATGGGGAAAAGCACAGATACGCAGTATTTT
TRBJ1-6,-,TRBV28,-,CASSPESSYNSPLHF,TGTGCCAGCAGTCCAGAGAGCTCCTATAATTCACCCCTCCACTTT
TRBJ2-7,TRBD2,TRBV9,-,CASSVELAGPYEQYF,TGTGCCAGCAGCGTAGAACTAGCGGGGCCCTACGAGCAGTACTTC
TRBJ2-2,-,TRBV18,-,CASSPEQGTGELFF,TGTGCCAGCTCACCGGAACAGGGCACCGGGGAGCTGTTTTTT
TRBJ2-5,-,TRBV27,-,CASRPQGWETQYF,TGTGCCAGCAGGCCACAGGGATGGGAGACCCAGTACTTC
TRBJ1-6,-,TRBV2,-,CASSEAGRANSPLHF,TGTGCCAGCAGTGAAGCCGGCAGGGCAAATTCACCCCTCCACTTT
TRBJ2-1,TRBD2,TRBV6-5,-,CASSAGGPYNEQFF,TGTGCCAGCAGTGCGGGGGGGCCCTACAATGAGCAGTTCTTC
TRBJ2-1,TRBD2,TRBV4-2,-,CASSQTSGNRYNEQFF,TGTGCCAGCAGCCAAACTAGCGGGAATAGATACAATGAGCAGTTCTTC
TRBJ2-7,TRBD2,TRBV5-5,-,CASSLAERGLSYEQYF,TGTGCCAGCAGCTTGGCCGAGCGGGGGCTCTCCTACGAGCAGTACTTC
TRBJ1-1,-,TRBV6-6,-,CASSYSPTGNTEAFF,TGTGCCAGCAGTTACTCCCCCACGGGGAACACTGAAGCTTTCTTT
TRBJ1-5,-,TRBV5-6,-,CASSLGNQPQHF,TGTGCCAGCAGCTTGGGCAATCAGCCCCAGCATTTT
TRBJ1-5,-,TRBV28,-,CASSLSGQTAQHF,TGTGCCAGCAGTTTATCCGGACAGACGGCCCAGCATTTT
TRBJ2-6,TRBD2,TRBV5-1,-,CASSYWEGALSGANVLTF,TGCGCCAGCAGCTATTGGGAGGGAGCACTCTCTGGGGCCAACGTCCTGACTTTC
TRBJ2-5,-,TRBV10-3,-,CAISESAADQETQYF,TGTGCCATCAGTGAGTCGGCGGCAGACCAAGAGACCCAGTACTTC
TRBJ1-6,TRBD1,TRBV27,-,CASSLSSQGVFNSPLHF,TGTGCCAGCAGTTTATCGTCACAGGGGGTATTTAATTCACCCCTCCACTTT
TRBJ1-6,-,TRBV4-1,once,CASSQEGVENSPLHF,TGCGCCAGCAGCCAAGAGGGGGTAGAAAATTCACCCCTCCACTTT
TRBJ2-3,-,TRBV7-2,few,CASSLGQSTDTQYF,TGTGCCAGCAGCTTAGGGCAGAGCACAGATACGCAGTATTTT